The entry that follows covers one T cell receptor beta chain sequence. Its antigen remains undetermined. No base qualities exist here, and no much larger clone lies one base off it. V drops 0 bases and J drops 8 bases, leaving 8 bases in between. The germline V gene (reference sequence) supplies CDR1 LNHDA and CDR2 SQIVND. Its CDR3 holds 14 amino acids, cysteine through phenylalanine. Only the CDR3 region is kept as DNA, spanning 42 bases read in frame from base 1. The library was built by means of the immunoSEQ multiplex PCR assay. A mixture of 60 forward primers for TCR Vbeta segments and 13 reverse primers for TCR Jbeta segments was used in the multiplex PCR. The CDR3 region of rearranged TCR beta genes was amplified from genomic DNA with a multiplex PCR assay. The amplified TCR beta libraries were sequenced on the Illumina HiSeq System as 87-base-pair reads. The study's processing was this. A later analysis tallied around 82 million unique TCR beta chains across the 610 or so repertoires, and roughly 11 million of those chains were shared by two or more donors. Raw reads were error-corrected and collapsed into unique sequences with a nearest-neighbor algorithm that merged closely related sequences to remove PCR and sequencing errors. Alignment of CDR3 sequences to IMGT reference sequences was used to assign V, D and J gene segments. For a sequence to be retained, at least a six-nucleotide match to both a V gene segment and a J gene segment was required. Rearrangements were called productive when the CDR3 lacked stop codons and stayed in frame with V and J; all others were non-productive. CDR3 was defined according to IMGT convention as the region running from the second conserved V-encoded cysteine to the conserved J-encoded phenylalanine. Sequences without an unambiguous match to a single V gene segment were excluded from the earlier analysis of about 600 of the donors. In an earlier analysis of 587 of the donors, a V segment was called functional when productive rearrangements were above 56.7%, and segregating when the standard deviation between donors exceeded 5%. A statistical classification framework was built for diagnosing cytomegalovirus status from the catalog of TCR beta chain sequences. A later analysis assigned V and J genes by comparing TCR nucleotide sequences with IMGT/GENE-DB human TR gene sequences. A later analysis assigned CDR3 sequences and most-parsimonious VDJ recombination scenarios with the TCRdist pipeline. A later analysis defined each TCR beta chain by its CDR3 amino acid sequence plus V-gene family, and excluded reads lacking a unique V-gene family. As a way to deal with suspected cross-contamination and a sequencing artifact, a later analysis dropped over 550 nucleotide sequences that were highly shared and had low generation probability. In a later analysis, a clonal expansion index was calculated for each public chain from normalized within-repertoire ranks of inferred template counts. Generation probabilities in a later analysis came from a VDJ recombination model fitted to out-of-frame rearrangements, and those results were checked against IGoR. A later analysis scored TCR-TCR, TCR-HLA and TCR-CMV co-occurrence with hypergeometric tests, applying a repertoire-size bias correction to TCR pairs. To estimate false discovery rates, a later analysis permuted the HLA or CMV assignments 20 times. In a later analysis, co-occurring TCRs were grouped with DBSCAN, and TCRdist sequence similarity was added when clustering was performed within HLA-allele-positive subsets. Repertoires with fewer than 30,000 or more than 120,000 public chains, plus five repertoires with anomalous nucleotide sharing, were excluded from co-occurrence clustering. Imported from immuneACCESS, the table was reduced by TCRdb to in-frame sequences with V and J called. These copies leave out some clones; in studies compared against another copy, an unresolved V gene accounts for under half, and the cause of the remainder is not known. For V, J and clone size, that table is used; D and trimming come from the DNA. The sample yields 150,000 to 200,000 clones; 60% to 75% were counted once. Approximately 3% of the sample rests with the top ten.

This record comes from a study of cytomegalovirus exposure and HLA in healthy donors (dated by TCRdb to 2016 to 2017). Looking at the study overall: According to an earlier analysis of 587 of the donors, some 170 million T cells yielded roughly 110 million unique TCR beta sequences and about 280 Gb of sequence data. High-throughput TCR immunosequencing, statistical association of individual TCRs with disease status, and machine learning were combined to predict cytomegalovirus infection status. In a later analysis, previously published TCR beta repertoires from roughly 710 donors were re-analyzed and high-resolution HLA genotyping was added so that TCR occurrence patterns could be studied. Of the 350 to 450 genotyped donors, 65% to 90% fell in the genetic ancestry cluster associated with self-reported Caucasian donors. An earlier analysis of about 600 of the donors used high-throughput TCR beta sequencing to judge whether each TCR beta V gene segment behaved as functional or pseudogenic. Every discovery cohort repertoire had been produced on one sequencing platform. Using immunosequencing, the study profiled T cell repertoires from around 680 subjects and related those repertoires to cytomegalovirus serostatus. A later genetic analysis took genome-wide SNP genotypes for about 60% of the roughly 670 donors and used that subset as a discovery cohort. HLA typing included class I and class II loci at four-digit resolution. Donor age, sex, ethnicity and CMV serostatus were collected together with the repertoire data. An early release covering about 600 HLA-typed donors comprised roughly 300 gigabases of sequencing data and 85 million to 100 million unique TCR sequences. A separate validation cohort of roughly 130 different subjects was used in addition to the roughly 620-subject first cohort. Roughly 5 DR-DQ haplotypes were handled as single units for association and clustering, since linkage in the cohort was strong. In the later analysis, no new phenotypic data were used to find candidate immune exposures; instead, reliance was placed on TCR beta sequences and their occurrence across donors. The study was designed to test whether signatures of past pathogen exposure could be identified by cataloging public T cell receptors. The number of donors typed differed by locus, with about 629-640 for A, B, C, DRB1 and DQB1, roughly 520 for DQA1, over 600 for DPA1, and around 460 for DPB1. Across about 370 genotyped donors of the cohort, an average of about 240,000 unique TCR beta nucleotide sequences per donor were sequenced, and 15% to 20% of those sequences were non-productive. What the authors observed across the whole study: Across donors, most TCR sequences were observed very rarely, whereas some public TCRs were present in many individuals. A later analysis associated about 17,000 TCR beta sequences with specific HLA alleles at a false discovery rate of 0.05. Compared with equally common non-associated chains, HLA-associated TCR beta chains in a later analysis were more clonally expanded and had lower generation probabilities. In a later analysis, TCR association rates were found to vary across HLA loci, with the most associated TCRs seen for DRB1 alleles and the fewest for HLA-C alleles. Sequencing depth was assumed to be roughly uniform across donors in the presence/absence analyses, though that assumption may not hold. Some IMGT-functional V segments, including TRBV6-2 and TRBV6-3, could not be told apart with the 87-base-pair reads, so those segments were excluded. An association between a missense DCLRE1C variant and V-gene and J-gene trimming of TCR beta chains was found in a later genetic analysis and replicated in an independent cohort. The authors suggested that the approach could potentially be extended to other disease states and immunological phenotypes. Because some donors lacked HLA typing at each locus, the association tests relied only on the typed subset. In a later analysis, most CMV-associated TCR beta chains were found to appear HLA-restricted, with HLA associations seemingly driven largely by CMV exposure. The classifier was reported to diagnose cytomegalovirus status with high specificity and sensitivity in both the original cohort and the validation cohort. In vitro tests confirmed that a few of the cytomegalovirus-associated TCR beta chains recognize cytomegalovirus antigens. A further reported finding was that TCR beta sequences accurately predicted the HLA-A and HLA-B alleles for most subjects in the first cohort. Correlated functional status among segregating V segments might be attributable to linkage disequilibrium, but an unknown experimental factor could not be ruled out. In a later analysis, several top co-occurrence clusters were reported to appear linked to parvovirus B19, influenza, CMV and Epstein-Barr virus. In an earlier analysis of some 550 of the donors, most TCR beta V segments were observed in productive rearrangements about 87% or about 30% of the time, broadly matching IMGT annotations. Strong co-occurrence of HLA alleles, especially DR and DQ, made assigning TCR associations to individual alleles difficult. Because counts were too low, roughly 16 rarely observed V segments, including chromosome 9 orphons, were excluded from the earlier analysis of several hundred of the donors. Immune exposure information for the cohort was limited to CMV serostatus. A group of highly shared sequence variants was considered likely to be a technical artifact of the sequencing pipeline. A total of about 180 TCR beta chains were listed by the study as associated with cytomegalovirus. In this cohort, only TCR beta chains were sequenced, and detectable features were limited by the absence of alpha or paired-chain data. According to a later genetic analysis, donors in an Asian-associated ancestry cluster had fewer N-insertions in productive TCRs than the roughly 670-donor mean.

In total, 500 to 700 healthy bone marrow donors made up the cohort. At the time of sampling, every cohort member was nominally healthy, though immune exposures that went unrecorded were likely present. The donor was CMV seropositive and was included in the group of 270 or so seropositive cohort members. A peripheral blood sample was provided by each donor, and peripheral blood mononuclear cells were used for TCR beta sequencing. Genomic DNA was extracted from the blood cell samples with the Qiagen DNeasy Blood Extraction Kit. The rearrangement combines TRBV19 with TRBJ1-6; no confident D gene assignment can be made. The origin of this receptor is a woman in her forties or fifties in good health and CMV-seropositive. The sample comprised PBMCs. The CDR3 here reads CASSIDLGYSPLHF. The DNA reads as follows: TGTGCCAGTAGTATAGATCTCGGGTATTCACCCCTCCACTTT.